This T cell receptor beta chain was documented in a study of T cells in Graves' hyperthyroidism and ophthalmopathy. As to this clonotype: Its antigen is unknown.

There are 14 residues in the CDR3. J gave up 5 bases and V 6 bases, and 8 bases lay outside the gene matches. CDR1 is MNHEY, CDR2 SVGEGT, per germline. Patients between 18 and 65 years old had hyperthyroidism, newly diagnosed and lasting under 2 months. Uncontrolled infection, other autoimmune disease, pregnancy or lactation disqualified patients from enrolment. Researchers amplified the TCR beta CDR3 regions from RNA transcripts. TCR CDR3 underwent first-round RT-PCR with the HTBI primer set. TCRdb ran MiXCR on the multiplex PCR reads and lists one entry per CDR3 protein. In the table there are under 400,000 distinct CDR3 sequences, around a fifth of which are singletons. Study-wide findings and caveats: Also found in blood were most expanded thyroid clonotypes above 0.001.

V gene TRBV6-2 or TRBV6-3 combines with J gene TRBJ2-5; TRBD2 aligns across 8 bases. The sequenced sample was blood. The receptor's source is a woman in her forties or fifties with Graves' hyperthyroidism. The DNA for the CDR3 is TGTGCCAGCAGGTTAGCGGGACTGGGGGAGACCCAGTACTTC. Protein product: CASRLAGLGETQYF.